The 20 T cell receptor beta chains below were found in one sample sequenced in a study of OX40 agonist ivuxolimab in advanced cancers. The protocol was immunoSEQ multiplex PCR, while the TCRdb copy is restricted to in-frame clones and leaves out a portion. The top ten hold under 2% of the sample, which has almost 90,000 clones, around nine tenths seen once. The material was CD4+ or CD8+ T cells sorted from blood, obtained in a trial of the OX40 agonist ivuxolimab. Receptors originate from an adult with an advanced solid tumor such as melanoma, head and neck, liver or kidney cancer.

This chain connects TRBV2 to TRBJ1-4; 10 bases are shared with TRBD1. The CDR3 totals 14 residues. CDR1 SNHLY and CDR2 FYNNEI come from the germline V gene. With V trimmed by 7 bases and J by 7 bases, 6 bases remained unmatched. For the CDR3, the DNA is TGTGCCAGCATTAGGGACAGGGGAGGTGAAAAACTGTTTTTT. It translates to CASIRDRGGEKLFF.

The rearrangement uses TRBV14 and TRBJ1-1; D is uncertain. Germline CDR1 and CDR2: SGHDN and FVKESK. The CDR3 consists of 14 residues. V was clipped by 1 base and J by 1 base, with 7 bases between them. The CDR3, as DNA: TGTGCCAGCAGCCAAGTATGGGGGAACACTGAAGCTTTCTTT. Translating gives CASSQVWGNTEAFF.

This chain connects TRBV7-2 to TRBJ1-1; D might be TRBD1 (6 bases). Trimming shortened V by 3 bases and J by 2 bases, and 10 bases separated the two germline ends. Germline V gene sequence: CDR1 SGHTA, CDR2 FQGNSA. The CDR3 is 14 residues long. The CDR3 nucleotides read TGTGCCAGCAGCTTCAGGGGTGGCAACACTGAAGCTTTCTTT. Translation: CASSFRGGNTEAFF.

The chain carries TRBV7-2 and TRBJ1-3; TRBD1 matches 7 bases. Germline values: CDR1 SGHTA, CDR2 FQGNSA. V shed 4 bases, J shed 4 bases, and the junction held 7 bases outside the gene matches. The CDR3 covers 15 residues. CDR3 sequence: CASSSPPGGGNTIYF. In DNA, the CDR3 is TGTGCCAGCAGCTCCCCTCCAGGGGGGGGAAACACCATATATTTT.

The chain couples TRBV18 to TRBJ1-5, with 11 bases lining up with TRBD1. Germline V gives CDR1 KGHSH, CDR2 LQKENI. This CDR3 region has 16 residues. V shed 3 bases and J 7 bases; nucleotides not matched to a gene: 8. CDR3 residues: CASSPTGTGGGQPQHF. The CDR3 bases are TGTGCCAGCTCACCTACCGGGACAGGGGGGGGACAGCCCCAGCATTTT.

The rearrangement joins TRBV7-2 to TRBJ2-1; 9 nucleotides line up with TRBD1. Germline V lookup: CDR1 SGHTA, CDR2 FQGNSA. The CDR3 runs to 16 residues. Trimming cost V 2 bases and J 9 bases; bases outside gene matches: 11. The CDR3 coding sequence is TGTGCCAGCAGCTTACGGGGGACAGGGTCCAGCGGTGAGCAGTTCTTC. Translated: CASSLRGTGSSGEQFF.

CDR3 region: CAWSSGDRNEQFF. As DNA, the CDR3 is TGTGCCTGGAGTTCGGGGGATCGGAATGAGCAGTTCTTC. This chain links TRBV30 with TRBJ2-1, with D maybe TRBD2 (6 bases). Looked up from germline, CDR1 is GTSNPN and CDR2 is SVGIG (reference sequence). V lost 2 bases and J lost 7, with 12 bases in between. This CDR3 contains 13 residues.

The rearrangement links TRBV27 to TRBJ2-1; 13 bases match TRBD2. Germline values: CDR1 MNHEY, CDR2 SMNVEV (reference sequence). With 10 bases clipped from V and 2 bases from J, the junction kept 2 bases outside the gene matches. The CDR3 length is 14 residues. CDR3 region: CATTSGGPYNEQFF. The CDR3 nucleotides are TGTGCCACGACTAGCGGGGGGCCCTACAATGAGCAGTTCTTC.

The CDR3 reads CAWIGDATHEQYF. The CDR3 nucleotides read TGTGCCTGGATAGGGGATGCTACGCACGAGCAGTACTTC. The gene calls are TRBV30 and TRBJ2-7; tentatively, D is TRBD1 (5 bases). Germline CDR1 is GTSNPN and CDR2 is SVGIG (reference sequence). The CDR3 consists of 13 residues. Trimming stripped 4 bases from V and 5 bases from J, with 15 bases between. Combining the CDR3 with reference TRBV30 and TRBJ2-7 gives the whole variable domain SQTIHQWPATLVQPVGSPLSLECTVEGTSNPNLYWYRQAAGRGLQLLFYSVGIGQISSEVPQNLSASRPQDRQFILSSKKLLLSDSGFYLCAWIGDATHEQYFGPGTRLTVT.

The chain is built from TRBV5-1 and TRBJ1-3; the match to TRBD1 covers 7 bases. Unmatched junction bases numbered 5, after V lost 4 bases and J lost 1 base. The CDR3 is 15 amino acids. Looked up from germline, CDR1 is SGHRS and CDR2 is YFSETQ. In DNA, the CDR3 is TGCGCCAGCAGCCAATACAGGGGTTCTGGAAACACCATATATTTT. It is translated as CASSQYRGSGNTIYF.

This clone was observed once. Other nucleotide sequences in the sample specify the same CDR3. The chain joins TRBV7-2 to TRBJ2-7; no firm D call. Germline-derived CDR1 and CDR2 are SGHTA and FQGNSA. The CDR3 contains 11 residues. V lost 5 bases and J lost 4, with 6 bases in between. The CDR3, as DNA: TGTGCCAGCAGCCTCCATTACGAGCAGTACTTC. Its protein is CASSLHYEQYF. The entire variable domain, with the rest obtained from reference TRBV7-2 and TRBJ2-7, is as follows: GAGVSQSPSNKVTEKGKDVELRCDPISGHTALYWYRQSLGQGLEFLIYFQGNSAPDKSGLPSDRFSAERTGGSVSTLTIQRTQQEDSAVYLCASSLHYEQYFGPGTRLTVT.

J is TRBJ2-3 and V is TRBV25-1, with TRBD2 matching 7 bases. Germline V gives CDR1 MGHDK, CDR2 SYGVNS. Germline trimming cut 8 bases from V and 4 bases from J; bases unmatched to any gene: 3. The CDR3 totals 12 residues. The CDR3 DNA sequence: TGTGCCAGCGGGAGGGACGCAGATACGCAGTATTTT. It encodes CASGRDADTQYF.

This sequence joins TRBV12-5 and TRBJ1-1; TRBD1 might be the D (5 bases). The V gene's germline CDR1 is LGHNT and CDR2 FRNRAP. V gave up 5 bases and J gave up 4 bases, with 14 bases separating them. This CDR3 region has 14 residues. The CDR3 nucleotides read TGTGCTAGTGGTGTGGGACCCCAGACCACTGAAGCTTTCTTT. Protein: CASGVGPQTTEAFF.

The J gene is TRBJ2-7, the V gene TRBV14; possibly TRBD1 or TRBD2 for D (5 bases each). Trimming took off 0 bases at V and 6 bases at J, with 24 bases between the two ends. Germline V lookup: CDR1 SGHDN, CDR2 FVKESK. The CDR3 runs 18 residues. Written as DNA, the CDR3 is TGTGCCAGCAGCCAAGAAGCGGTGGGTAGAGGGGTGAAGGGCGAGCAGTACTTC. Translated, it gives CASSQEAVGRGVKGEQYF. The whole variable domain, remainder taken from reference TRBV14 and TRBJ2-7, is EAGVTQFPSHSVIEKGQTVTLRCDPISGHDNLYWYRRVMGKEIKFLLHFVKESKQDESGMPNNRFLAERTGGTYSTLKVQPAELEDSGVYFCASSQEAVGRGVKGEQYFGPGTRLTVT.

This clone has more than one count but fewer than ten. V gene TRBV6-4 combines with J gene TRBJ2-1; D is possibly TRBD1 or TRBD2 (5 bases each). Germline V CDR1 and CDR2: MRHNA, SNTAGT. The CDR3 contains 14 residues. Trimming removed 6 bases at V and 5 bases at J, with 14 bases between. CDR3 region: CASRGPLGNNEQFF. The DNA for the CDR3 is TGTGCCAGCAGGGGACCTCTAGGGAACAATGAGCAGTTCTTC.

The gene calls are TRBV11-3 and TRBJ2-1, with TRBD2 matching 11 bases. The CDR3 is 18 residues long. Germline loops: CDR1 SGHNT, CDR2 YENEEA. The trim removed 0 bases at V and 7 bases at J, leaving 11 bases unmatched. CDR3 sequence (DNA): TGTGCCAGCAGCTTAGAGTGGGCTAGCGGGGGGTTCCCAAATGAGCAGTTCTTC. As protein: CASSLEWASGGFPNEQFF.

This clone was detected only a few times. The same CDR3 arises from other DNA sequences in this sample as well. The chain carries TRBV9 and TRBJ2-5; D call uncertain. The CDR3 has 15 amino acids. V shed 4 bases and J shed 5 bases, with 18 bases lying between them. The germline V gene has CDR1 SGDLS and CDR2 YYNGEE. The CDR3 DNA is TGTGCCAGCAGCCCCCCTACCGACCTAGGGGAGACCCAGTACTTC. Amino acids: CASSPPTDLGETQYF.

This chain joins TRBV7-9 and TRBJ1-6; D perhaps matches TRBD1 (5 bases). Trimming pared 8 bases from V and 10 bases from J, leaving 18 bases between. The CDR3 has 14 amino acids. Germline assignment: CDR1 SEHNR and CDR2 FQNEAQ (reference sequence). The CDR3 DNA is TGTGCCAGCGAACCCCCCAGGGCAGGATCACCCCTCCACTTT. Residues: CASEPPRAGSPLHF.

As DNA, the CDR3 is TGTGCCAGCGTGGCGTATTCCTCTGGAAACACCATATATTTT. It is translated as CASVAYSSGNTIYF. The V call is TRBV2, the J call TRBJ1-3; D is undetermined. Trimming took off 8 bases at V and 0 bases at J, with 11 bases between the two ends. Germline assignment: CDR1 SNHLY and CDR2 FYNNEI. CDR3 length: 14 residues. Full variable domain (outside the CDR3, taken from reference TRBV2 and TRBJ1-3): EPEVTQTPSHQVTQMGQEVILRCVPISNHLYFYWYRQILGQKVEFLVSFYNNEISEKSEIFDDQFSVERPDGSNFTLKIRSTKLEDSAMYFCASVAYSSGNTIYFGEGSWLTVV.

This chain connects TRBV5-1 to TRBJ2-1; TRBD1 agrees at 8 bases. V shed 3 bases and J 9 bases; nucleotides not matched to a gene: 29. Germline lookup yields CDR1 SGHRS and CDR2 YFSETQ. The CDR3 loop spans 21 amino acids. The CDR3 DNA follows: TGCGCCAGCAGCTCAGGAGTGGGGACAGGCCCCTGGCAGCAGGGATTCAGTGAGCAGTTCTTC. Protein: CASSSGVGTGPWQQGFSEQFF.